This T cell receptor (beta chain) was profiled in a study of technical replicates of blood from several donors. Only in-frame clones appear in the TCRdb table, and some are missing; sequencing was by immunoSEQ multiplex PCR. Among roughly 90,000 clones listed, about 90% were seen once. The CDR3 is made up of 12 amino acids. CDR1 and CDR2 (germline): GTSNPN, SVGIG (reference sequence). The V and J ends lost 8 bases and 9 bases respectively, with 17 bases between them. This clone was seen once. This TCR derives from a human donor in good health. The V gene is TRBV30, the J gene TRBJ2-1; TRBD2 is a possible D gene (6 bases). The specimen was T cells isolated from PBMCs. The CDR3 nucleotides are TGTGCCAGCGGCCTCGATAGCGGTGAGCAGTTCTTC. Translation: CASGLDSGEQFF.